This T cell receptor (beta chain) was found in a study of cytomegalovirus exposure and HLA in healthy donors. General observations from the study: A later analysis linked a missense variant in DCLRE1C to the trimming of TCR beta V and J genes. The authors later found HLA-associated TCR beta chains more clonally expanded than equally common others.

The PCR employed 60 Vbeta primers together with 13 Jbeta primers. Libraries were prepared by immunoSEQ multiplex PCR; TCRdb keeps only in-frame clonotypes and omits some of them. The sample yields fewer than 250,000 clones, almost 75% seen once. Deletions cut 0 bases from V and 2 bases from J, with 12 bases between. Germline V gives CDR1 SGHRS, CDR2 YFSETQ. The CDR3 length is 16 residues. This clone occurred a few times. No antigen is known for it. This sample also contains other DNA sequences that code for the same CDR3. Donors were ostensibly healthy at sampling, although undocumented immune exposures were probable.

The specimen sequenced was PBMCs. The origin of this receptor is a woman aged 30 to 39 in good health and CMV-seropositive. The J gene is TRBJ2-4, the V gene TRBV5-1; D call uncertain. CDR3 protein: CASSLEWRVPKNIQYF. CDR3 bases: TGCGCCAGCAGCTTGGAGTGGAGAGTGCCCAAAAACATTCAGTACTTC.